Below, 14 T cell receptor beta chains from the same sample are listed, as sequenced in a study of blood T cell repertoires in COVID-19. Here immunoSEQ multiplex PCR was the method, and the copy in TCRdb shows in-frame clones only, minus some. Among about 200,000 clones listed, 80% to 90% were seen once. The source material was peripheral blood. The receptors derive from a man aged 55 to 70 with acute or convalescent COVID-19.

The chain employs TRBV10-1 and TRBJ1-3; no definite D call. V gave up 7 bases and J gave up 4 bases, with 11 bases separating them. This CDR3 spans 13 amino acids. Looked up from germline, CDR1 is WNHNN and CDR2 is SYGVQD (reference sequence). The chain's CDR3 is CASTPRRGNTIYF. The CDR3 region has the DNA TGCGCCAGCACCCCCCGCAGGGGAAACACCATATATTTT.

This chain's CDR3 is CRSRRSPYEQYF. DNA of the CDR3: TGCAGGTCTCGGCGGAGCCCCTACGAGCAGTACTTC. This rearrangement joins TRBV29-1 to TRBJ2-7; D is unresolved. This CDR3 comprises 12 residues. Germline V gene data show CDR1 as SQVTM and CDR2 as ANQGSEA.

The chain is built from TRBV5-1 and TRBJ2-1, with D tentatively TRBD2 (6 bases). The CDR3 spans 15 residues. The germline V gene has CDR1 SGHRS and CDR2 YFSETQ. Trimming removed 4 bases at V and 5 bases at J, with 16 bases between. The CDR3 loop is CASSLSAGAHNEQFF. The CDR3 nucleotides are TGCGCCAGCAGCCTGTCAGCGGGCGCTCACAATGAGCAGTTCTTC.

This chain uses TRBV28 with TRBJ1-2; the match to TRBD1 covers 8 bases. V trimming: 2 bases; J trimming: 0 bases; junction bases outside the gene matches: 11. The CDR3 extends over 18 amino acids. Looked up from germline, CDR1 is MDHEN and CDR2 is SYDVKM. The DNA of the CDR3 is TGTGCCAGCAGTTTAGCAGGGGGCGAAGCCCAAGCTAACTATGGCTACACCTTC. The encoded protein is CASSLAGGEAQANYGYTF.

This clone was counted between two and nine times. The chain couples TRBV5-4 to TRBJ2-7, with a tentative D call TRBD1 (5 bases). The CDR3 sequence is 14 residues long. Germline V gene lookup returns CDR1 SGHNT and CDR2 YYREEE (reference sequence). The V gene lost 3 bases and the J gene lost 6 bases, with 16 bases spanning the gap. The CDR3 loop reads CASSSGPKGSEQYF. The CDR3 DNA sequence: TGTGCCAGCAGCTCCGGGCCCAAGGGGTCCGAGCAGTACTTC.

This clone was seen once. V usage is TRBV27 and J usage is TRBJ2-1; D might be TRBD2 (5 bases). The CDR3 length is 13 residues. V was cut by 6 bases and J by 2 bases, with 8 bases left in between. Germline loops: CDR1 MNHEY, CDR2 SMNVEV (reference sequence). The CDR3 DNA sequence: TGTGCCAGCAGAACACTAGCCTACAATGAGCAGTTCTTC. Amino acids: CASRTLAYNEQFF.

The chain combines TRBV5-6 with TRBJ1-2; D is possibly TRBD1 (5 bases). V was pared by 1 base and J by 7 bases, with 11 bases between. Germline V lookup: CDR1 SGHDT, CDR2 YYEEEE. The CDR3 runs to 13 residues. CDR3 loop: CASSLNRLSGYTF. The CDR3 DNA sequence: TGTGCCAGCAGCTTGAACAGGTTGAGTGGCTACACCTTC.

The chain employs TRBV5-4 and TRBJ2-7; D possibly corresponds to TRBD1 (6 bases). From germline, CDR1 is SGHNT and CDR2 YYREEE (reference sequence). The CDR3 loop spans 17 amino acids. The V and J ends lost 4 bases and 0 bases respectively, with 20 bases between them. The CDR3 DNA reads as TGTGCCAGCAGCACCGCCAAGGACAGTCTAAGCTCCTACGAGCAGTACTTC. Translating gives CASSTAKDSLSSYEQYF. The full variable domain, with the rest looked up from reference TRBV5-4 and TRBJ2-7, is ETGVTQSPTHLIKTRGQQVTLRCSSQSGHNTVSWYQQALGQGPQFIFQYYREEENGRGNFPPRFSGLQFPNYSSELNVNALELDDSALYLCASSTAKDSLSSYEQYFGPGTRLTVT.

This chain connects TRBV4-2 to TRBJ1-1; a weak D match, TRBD1 (6 bases). The CDR3 runs 13 residues. V gave up 7 bases and J gave up 5 bases, with 14 bases separating them. Germline values: CDR1 LGHNA, CDR2 YNFKEQ. The CDR3 protein is CASNWGGGTEAFF. CDR3 coding DNA: TGTGCCAGCAACTGGGGGGGCGGTACTGAAGCTTTCTTT.

This chain connects TRBV7-9 to TRBJ2-7; 11 positions agree with TRBD2. From germline, CDR1 is SEHNR and CDR2 FQNEAQ (reference sequence). After removal of 4 bases from V and 1 base from J, the junction contained 6 bases not matched to a gene. This CDR3 has 16 amino acids. This CDR3 reads CASSSSSGRDSYEQYF. The CDR3 nucleotides read TGTGCCAGCAGCTCGAGTAGCGGGAGGGATTCCTACGAGCAGTACTTC.

The chain combines TRBV6-5 with TRBJ2-1; 12 nucleotides align to TRBD2. There are 16 residues in the CDR3. Germline V gene data show CDR1 as MNHEY and CDR2 as SVGAGI. The ends lost 0 bases at V and 7 bases at J; junction bases unmatched: 4. CDR3 bases: TGTGCCAGCAGTTACTCAACCGGGACTAGCGGGAATGAGCAGTTCTTC. Protein sequence: CASSYSTGTSGNEQFF.

The V and J genes are TRBV6-6 and TRBJ2-7, with 8 bases fitting TRBD1. The J segment lost 3 bases and the V segment lost 9 bases, leaving 1 base of the junction unmatched. The CDR3 is 11 residues long. The germline CDR1 and CDR2 sequences are MNHNY and SVGAGI (reference sequence). In DNA form, the CDR3 reads TGTGCCAGTGGACAGGGCTACGAGCAGTACTTC. Amino acid sequence: CASGQGYEQYF.

CDR3: CASSLRPQDTQYF. CDR3 DNA sequence: TGTGCCAGCAGCCTACGCCCGCAAGATACGCAGTATTTT. The rearrangement joins TRBV7-2 to TRBJ2-3; D gene uncertain. V shed 5 bases and J shed 5 bases, with 11 bases lying between them. The germline CDR1 and CDR2 sequences are SGHTA and FQGNSA. The CDR3 has 13 residues.

The chain links TRBV29-1 to TRBJ2-1; the D gene is possibly TRBD1 (5 bases). There are 11 residues in the CDR3. The V end was cut by 3 bases, the J end by 12 bases, with 12 bases between. CDR1 and CDR2 (germline): SQVTM, ANQGSEA. The CDR3 nucleotides read TGCAGCGTTGATGTGGGGCGGCGGCAGTTCTTC. It encodes CSVDVGRRQFF.